This T cell receptor (beta chain) is drawn from a study of blood T cell repertoires in COVID-19. Study-level information: Both acute and convalescent COVID-19 samples were obtained from the United States, Italy and Spain.

There are 13 residues in the CDR3. The germline gives CDR1 LGHDT, CDR2 YNNKEL (reference sequence). V was cut by 5 bases and J by 2 bases, with 9 bases left in between. Adults between roughly 18 and 90 years of age took part from about two dozen US areas. Donors were grouped by their self-reported clinical history. What the recovered Cohort 3 donors had was two negative PCRs, clearance, or symptom resolution. Using immunoSEQ multiplex PCR, the repertoire was profiled, and TCRdb retains in-frame clones only, with some absent. The sample records fewer than 250,000 clones, 84% being singletons. The sample consisted of PBMCs or T cells enriched from blood (not recorded which). The TCR originated in a woman aged 40 to 50 who had recovered from COVID-19. V usage is TRBV3-1 (or the pseudogene TRBV3-2) and J usage is TRBJ1-2; TRBD1 might be the D (6 bases). Written as DNA, the CDR3 is TGTGCCAGCAGCTCAACAGGGAACTATGGCTACACCTTC. This translates into CASSSTGNYGYTF.